This T cell receptor (beta chain) emerged from a study of T cell responses to AZD1222 COVID-19 vaccine. Sequencing was performed with immunoSEQ multiplex PCR; in TCRdb, only in-frame clones are kept and a portion is missing. The data hold approximately 79,000 clones, with 80% to 90% observed a single time. V was clipped by 3 bases and J by 0 bases, with 15 bases between them. The CDR3 covers 17 residues. Study results and limitations: Baseline seropositivity occurred in only a handful of AZD1222 recipients. The span of vaccine-associated CD4 TCRs extended across spike, with dominance at 160-218 and 743-854. Donors, mostly white British, included more females; clonal diversity was possibly underestimated.

A word on this clone: Its antigen is as yet unknown.

The chain recombines TRBV23-1 with TRBJ2-1; D unresolved. TRBV23-1 is filed as an ORF, its function uncertain. The source is an adult in good health. Sequenced here: peripheral blood, sampled on day 0 of AZD1222 vaccination. The CDR3 DNA follows: TGCGCCAGCAGTCAGTCGGATCACTTGAGCTCCTACAATGAGCAGTTCTTC. The encoded protein is CASSQSDHLSSYNEQFF.